This T cell receptor (beta chain) was profiled in a study of technical replicates of blood from a few donors. The trim removed 5 bases at V and 2 bases at J, leaving 9 bases unmatched. Germline V gives CDR1 ENHRY, CDR2 SYGVKD. The CDR3 sequence is 16 residues long. TCRdb keeps only in-frame clones here, not all; method: immunoSEQ multiplex PCR. The sample records tens of thousands of clones, about 96% being singletons. The gene calls are TRBV10-3 and TRBJ1-5, with TRBD1 identical over 7 bases. The TCR was taken from a human donor in good health. The sequenced material came from T cells isolated from PBMCs. The CDR3 region is CAISQDRPRGNQPQHF. In DNA, the CDR3 is TGTGCCATCAGTCAGGACAGGCCGAGGGGCAATCAGCCCCAGCATTTT.